This T cell receptor beta chain was identified in a study of T-cell reconstitution after alpha-beta-depleted transplantation in children. A note on this clonotype: No antigen is known for it.

General study results and limits: Counts and diversity of T cells one year after transplant came mostly from newly produced T cells. Day-60 TCRbeta diversity that was high in some patients was derived from surviving recipient T cells and thymic progenitors. In patients about two months after transplant, alpha-beta T cells reportedly arose from several hundred expanded graft clones.

Unique molecular identifiers were incorporated during preparation of the TCRbeta library. TCRdb fed the PCR reads into MiXCR, producing one record per CDR3 protein. The table has fewer than 500,000 distinct CDR3 sequences, approximately 42% seen once; the top ten hold 27%. The material was PBMCs, obtained before TCRalphabeta/CD19-depleted stem cell transplant. The sequence derives from a girl aged 2 to 10 with aplastic anemia, due to receive a stem cell transplant.

The CDR3 nucleotides are TGTGCCAGCTCACCAGTCCAGGGTAATGAAGCTTTCTTT. This sequence encodes CASSPVQGNEAFF. The J gene is TRBJ1-1, the V gene TRBV18; D perhaps matches TRBD1 (5 bases). V dropped 2 bases and J dropped 7 bases, with 11 bases sitting between them. The CDR3 sequence is 13 residues long. Germline assignment: CDR1 KGHSH and CDR2 LQKENI.